Listed below are T cell receptor beta chains from one sample, sequenced in a study of graft-versus-host responses after intestinal transplantation. Their target antigens are unknown. Sequencing used immunoSEQ multiplex PCR; TCRdb keeps in-frame clones, though not all of them. The table includes about 94,000 clones, roughly nine tenths detected once. Source: unstimulated CD8+ T cells sorted from spleen or lymph node cells, taken before intestinal transplant. All receptors derive from a human donor who received an intestinal transplant. CDR3s include the opening cysteine and the closing phenylalanine or tryptophan. D genes are given only for firm matches. Only some rows state a clone size, as once, few, many or a class for expanded clones.

TRBD1	once	TRBV6-5	TRBJ2-3	CASSYGTEDTQYF	TGTGCCAGCAGTTACGGGACAGAAGATACGCAGTATTTT
NA	NA	TRBV30	TRBJ1-4	CAWSVDSHNEKLFF	TGTGCCTGGAGTGTGGACAGTCATAATGAAAAACTGTTTTTT
NA	once	TRBV9	TRBJ2-5	CASSTSGAQETQYF	TGTGCCAGCAGCACATCAGGGGCCCAAGAGACCCAGTACTTC
TRBD1	NA	TRBV5-1	TRBJ2-2	CASSPGTGNTGELFF	TGCGCCAGCAGCCCCGGGACAGGGAACACCGGGGAGCTGTTTTTT
TRBD1	NA	TRBV29-1	TRBJ1-2	CSVENRGGNYGYTF	TGCAGCGTTGAAAACAGGGGCGGTAACTATGGCTACACCTTC
TRBD1	NA	TRBV28	TRBJ1-2	CASSDRQGAISWNYGYTF	TGTGCCAGCAGCGACCGACAGGGGGCGATCTCTTGGAACTATGGCTACACCTTC
NA	NA	TRBV7-8	TRBJ1-1	CASSIGVGGGSEAFF	TGTGCCAGCAGCATAGGCGTCGGGGGGGGATCTGAAGCTTTCTTT
TRBD1	NA	TRBV5-3	TRBJ1-5	CARSILDRKQHF	TGTGCCAGAAGCATCTTGGACAGGAAACAGCATTTT
NA	NA	TRBV4-1	TRBJ2-7	CASSQDWAVSYEQYF	TGCGCCAGCAGCCAAGATTGGGCAGTCTCCTACGAGCAGTACTTC
NA	NA	TRBV7-2	TRBJ2-1	CASSPPAAYNEQFF	TGTGCCAGCAGCCCGCCAGCGGCTTACAATGAGCAGTTCTTC
NA	NA	TRBV5-1	TRBJ2-1	CASKIGRDNEQFF	TGCGCCAGCAAAATCGGCAGGGACAATGAGCAGTTCTTC
NA	NA	TRBV29-1	TRBJ2-7	CSVEDGQGGYEQYF	TGCAGCGTTGAAGACGGTCAGGGAGGCTACGAGCAGTACTTC
NA	NA	TRBV7-9	TRBJ2-7	CASRLDTPYEQYF	TGTGCCAGCAGACTGGACACCCCCTACGAGCAGTACTTC
TRBD1	NA	TRBV11-2	TRBJ2-7	CASSPGTAYEQYF	TGTGCCAGCAGCCCCGGGACAGCCTACGAGCAGTACTTC
TRBD1	NA	TRBV7-9	TRBJ2-7	CASSPLKGAEQYF	TGTGCCAGCAGCCCTCTTAAGGGGGCCGAGCAGTACTTC
NA	NA	TRBV6-5	TRBJ2-1	CASSYYGVVDEQFF	TGTGCCAGCAGCTATTACGGGGTGGTAGATGAGCAGTTCTTC
NA	NA	TRBV4-1	TRBJ1-2	CASSQERNAAYGYTF	TGCGCCAGCAGCCAAGAGCGAAACGCGGCCTATGGCTACACCTTC
TRBD1	NA	TRBV4-3	TRBJ2-1	CASSRSGTGDFNEQFF	TGCGCCAGCAGCCGTTCCGGGACAGGGGATTTCAATGAGCAGTTCTTC
NA	NA	TRBV7-9	TRBJ2-1	CASSAFSGPYNEQFF	TGTGCCAGCAGCGCCTTTAGCGGCCCCTACAATGAGCAGTTCTTC
TRBD2	NA	TRBV5-8	TRBJ2-1	CASSSPSGGPYNEQFF	TGTGCCAGCAGCTCTCCAAGCGGGGGCCCCTACAATGAGCAGTTCTTC
TRBD1	NA	TRBV28	TRBJ2-7	CASSSHRFDRGVSYEQYF	TGTGCCAGCAGTTCTCACCGCTTTGACAGGGGGGTCTCCTACGAGCAGTACTTC
TRBD2	NA	TRBV4-1	TRBJ2-7	CASSQEGGLAYEQYF	TGCGCCAGCAGCCAAGAAGGAGGACTAGCCTACGAGCAGTACTTC
NA	NA	TRBV19	TRBJ2-5	CASSMRAAKETQYF	TGTGCCAGTAGTATGAGGGCAGCTAAGGAGACCCAGTACTTC
NA	NA	TRBV27	TRBJ1-3	CASSAFQGNTIYF	TGTGCCAGCAGCGCCTTTCAGGGAAACACCATATATTTT
NA	NA	TRBV28	TRBJ2-3	CASSLKTAVDPSTDTQYF	TGTGCCAGCAGCCTAAAGACAGCTGTAGATCCTAGCACAGATACGCAGTATTTT
NA	NA	TRBV18	TRBJ1-1	CASSPPEGYTSTEAFF	TGTGCCAGCTCACCACCCGAGGGCTACACCTCCACTGAAGCTTTCTTT
NA	once	TRBV6-1	TRBJ1-5	CASRAVGQPQHF	TGTGCCAGCCGAGCGGTCGGACAGCCCCAGCATTTT
NA	NA	TRBV28	TRBJ1-5	CATGDQPQHF	TGTGCCACAGGGGATCAGCCCCAGCATTTT
NA	NA	TRBV6-5	TRBJ1-1	CASSYGGEAFF	TGTGCCAGCAGTTACGGGGGGGAAGCTTTCTTT
TRBD1	NA	TRBV30	TRBJ1-2	CAWSTGTGEAYGYTF	TGTGCCTGGAGTACCGGGACAGGGGAGGCCTATGGCTACACCTTC
TRBD2	NA	TRBV27	TRBJ2-7	CASGGGYEQYF	TGTGCCAGCGGGGGGGGATACGAGCAGTACTTC
NA	NA	TRBV7-7	TRBJ2-1	CAGPGKDEQFF	TGTGCCGGCCCGGGGAAGGATGAGCAGTTCTTC
TRBD2	NA	TRBV2	TRBJ2-7	CASRGGSGGYEQYF	TGTGCCAGCAGGGGGGGGAGCGGGGGCTACGAGCAGTACTTC
NA	NA	TRBV4-1	TRBJ1-1	CASSQEVLGDGTEAFF	TGCGCCAGTAGCCAAGAAGTGTTAGGGGATGGAACTGAAGCTTTCTTT
NA	NA	TRBV2	TRBJ2-1	CASIRTNSNEQFF	TGTGCCAGCATAAGAACAAATTCCAATGAGCAGTTCTTC
TRBD1	NA	TRBV7-2	TRBJ1-1	CASSSLTGGGIEAFF	TGTGCCAGCAGCTCACTGACAGGGGGAGGAATAGAAGCTTTCTTT
TRBD2	NA	TRBV2	TRBJ2-7	CASSQLAGGNYEQYF	TGTGCCAGCAGTCAGCTAGCGGGAGGTAACTACGAGCAGTACTTC
TRBD1	NA	TRBV5-6	TRBJ1-2	CASSLGTGGTGYTF	TGTGCCAGCAGCTTGGGGACAGGGGGCACTGGCTACACCTTC
TRBD2	NA	TRBV11-2	TRBJ2-7	CASSVTSGVYYEQYF	TGTGCCAGCAGCGTGACTAGCGGAGTCTACTACGAGCAGTACTTC
TRBD1	NA	TRBV19	TRBJ2-1	CASSIGTGPLVYNEQFF	TGTGCCAGTAGTATCGGGACAGGGCCCTTAGTTTACAATGAGCAGTTCTTC
NA	NA	TRBV27	TRBJ2-1	CASSILKSSYNEQFF	TGTGCCAGCAGTATCCTCAAGAGCTCCTACAATGAGCAGTTCTTC
TRBD2	NA	TRBV4-1	TRBJ2-3	CASSPYGLALGTDTQYF	TGCGCCAGCAGCCCATACGGACTAGCCCTCGGCACAGATACGCAGTATTTT
TRBD2	NA	TRBV11-2	TRBJ2-7	CASSPRAGGTAYEQYF	TGTGCCAGCAGCCCCCGTGCGGGGGGGACTGCCTACGAGCAGTACTTC
NA	NA	TRBV19	TRBJ1-1	CASSTIRDNPENTEAFF	TGTGCCAGTAGTACCATCCGGGATAATCCCGAGAACACTGAAGCTTTCTTT
TRBD1	NA	TRBV7-6	TRBJ1-1	CASSLALDREGRMNTEAFF	TGTGCCAGCAGCTTAGCGTTGGACAGGGAGGGAAGGATGAACACTGAAGCTTTCTTT
TRBD1	NA	TRBV5-8	TRBJ1-1	CASSSGTVNPDEAFF	TGTGCCAGCAGCTCCGGGACAGTCAATCCCGATGAAGCTTTCTTT
TRBD2	NA	TRBV13	TRBJ2-7	CASSLGLAAAYEQYF	TGTGCCAGCAGCTTAGGACTAGCGGCCGCCTACGAGCAGTACTTC
NA	NA	TRBV6-1	TRBJ2-5	CASTGGGAETQYF	TGTGCCAGCACTGGGGGGGGCGCAGAGACCCAGTACTTC
NA	NA	TRBV29-1	TRBJ2-5	CSVELGGALETQYF	TGCAGCGTTGAATTGGGGGGGGCTCTGGAGACCCAGTACTTC
NA	NA	TRBV5-6	TRBJ2-2	CASSLGAGRSTGELFF	TGTGCCAGCAGCTTAGGAGCAGGGCGGAGCACCGGGGAGCTGTTTTTT
TRBD2	NA	TRBV14	TRBJ2-7	CASSQALTSGSNRAPYEQYF	TGTGCCAGCAGCCAAGCATTAACTAGCGGGAGTAATAGGGCACCTTACGAGCAGTACTTC
TRBD1	NA	TRBV27	TRBJ2-7	CASSPFRDRGSYEQYF	TGTGCCAGCAGTCCCTTCCGGGACAGGGGATCCTACGAGCAGTACTTC
NA	NA	TRBV4-1	TRBJ2-1	CASSSETHRANEQFF	TGCGCCAGCAGCTCCGAGACACACAGGGCAAATGAGCAGTTCTTC
TRBD1	NA	TRBV11-2	TRBJ1-5	CASSPGQGNQPQHF	TGTGCCAGCAGCCCCGGACAGGGGAACCAGCCCCAGCATTTT